This T cell receptor beta chain was retrieved from a study of CD8 T cells in Susac syndrome. Study conclusions and caveats: It was acknowledged in the study that the number of individuals who were included in its TCR sequencing and HLA analysis was relatively small.

CD8+ and CD4+ T cells from blood underwent TCR beta sequencing. Trimming pared 2 bases from V and 2 bases from J, leaving 9 bases between. This CDR3 has 13 amino acids. Germline V lookup: CDR1 GTSNPN, CDR2 SVGIG (reference sequence). Worth noting for this clonotype: The target antigen is unknown.

Random hexamers were used to reverse transcribe roughly 0.45 to 1 ug of RNA. A single record per CDR3 protein comes from TCRdb applying MiXCR to the immunoSEQ multiplex PCR reads. The sample records roughly 170,000 distinct CDR3 sequences, 80% to 95% being singletons. This chain connects TRBV30 to TRBJ2-5; D might be TRBD2 (6 bases). The source is a human donor with multiple sclerosis. Sample: CD4+ T cells from PBMCs. The CDR3 loop reads CAWSRGLQETQYF. CDR3 coding DNA: TGTGCCTGGAGTCGGGGACTTCAAGAGACCCAGTACTTC.